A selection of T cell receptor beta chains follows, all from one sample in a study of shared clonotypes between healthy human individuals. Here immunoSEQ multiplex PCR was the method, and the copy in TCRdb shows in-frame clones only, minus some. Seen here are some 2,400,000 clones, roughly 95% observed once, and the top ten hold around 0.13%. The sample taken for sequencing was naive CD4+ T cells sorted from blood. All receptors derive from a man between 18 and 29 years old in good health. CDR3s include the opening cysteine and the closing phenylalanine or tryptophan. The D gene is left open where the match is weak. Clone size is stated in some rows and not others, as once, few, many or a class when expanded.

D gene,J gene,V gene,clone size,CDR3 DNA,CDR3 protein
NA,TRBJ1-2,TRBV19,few,TGTGCCAGTAGTATCGGAGATGGCTACACCTTC,CASSIGDGYTF
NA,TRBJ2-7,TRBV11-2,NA,TGTGCCAGCAGCTTAGTGGGGGGTTCCTACGAGCAGTACTTC,CASSLVGGSYEQYF
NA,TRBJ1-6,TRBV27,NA,TGTGCCAGCAGTTTTACAGCGAGCTCCTATAATTCACCCCTCCACTTT,CASSFTASSYNSPLHF
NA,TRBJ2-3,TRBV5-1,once,TGCGCCAGCAGCTCCGCCACCAGGGCAGATACGCAGTATTTT,CASSSATRADTQYF
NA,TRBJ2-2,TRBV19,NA,TGTGCCAGTAGTCCCCGAGGGGGGAACACCGGGGAGCTGTTTTTT,CASSPRGGNTGELFF
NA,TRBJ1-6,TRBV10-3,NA,TGTGCCATCACTCGGGATCAGGATTCACCCCTCCACTTT,CAITRDQDSPLHF
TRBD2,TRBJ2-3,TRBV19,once,TGTGCCAGTAGAACAGACCCGGGACTAGTGACAGATACGCAGTATTTT,CASRTDPGLVTDTQYF
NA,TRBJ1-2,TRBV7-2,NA,TGTGCCAGCAGCTACCCGGGGTATGGCTACACCTTC,CASSYPGYGYTF
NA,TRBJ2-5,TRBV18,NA,TGTGCCAGCTCACCACTCACCGTAGGGCACCAAGAGACCCAGTACTTC,CASSPLTVGHQETQYF
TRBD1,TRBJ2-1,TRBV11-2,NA,TGTGCCAGCAGCTGGTACTCATGGACAGGAGGTTCCTACAATGAGCAGTTCTTC,CASSWYSWTGGSYNEQFF